This T cell receptor (beta chain) was profiled in a study of blood T cell repertoires in COVID-19 (dated by TCRdb to about 2020). Regarding the complete study: Samples covering the acute and convalescent phases of COVID-19 were provided by collaborators in the United States, Italy and Spain. The material from the prospective study consisted of cDNA or gDNA derived from T cells, B-cell-depleted T cells, or PBMCs. Subjects who had been exposed to COVID-19, were actively infected with it, or had recovered from it provided the deeply sampled blood TCRbeta repertoires that made up the dataset. The repertoires were released in a freely available public database meant as a resource for research on the immune response to SARS-CoV-2. The samples were drawn from two sources: the first 160 participants of the ongoing ImmuneRACE study, and some 1,300 subjects contributed by 6 global collaborators. Nearly every sample came with metadata listing a de-identified subject ID, COVID-19 status, age in years and sex. Where available, HLA class I and class II types were obtained from metadata supplied by the sample provider rather than from assay-based typing.

TCRbeta CDR3 regions were amplified from genomic DNA by means of the immunoSEQ Assay, a bias-controlled multiplex PCR. Under the source paper's analysis protocol: The number of nucleated cells in each sample was estimated by amplification of reference gene primers within the assay. To quantify the absolute abundance of each unique TCRbeta CDR3 rearrangement, sequence reads were collapsed and filtered. Productive Simpson clonality was computed per sample as the square root of Simpson's diversity index over productive rearrangements. Entries here come from immuneACCESS through TCRdb and include only in-frame sequences with V and J called. Some clones fail to appear in such tables; in the studies checked, an unresolved V gene covers under half of the shortfall, and the cause of the remainder is unknown. The D gene and trimming were derived from the DNA, and the V and J assignments and clone size from that table. This sample is represented by about 260,000 clones; about 88% of them were singletons. 3.6% of the sample goes to the ten largest clones.

General findings and caveats noted by the study authors: The quantity of clinical and demographic metadata differed by source and by participant and was supplied without curation.

For this clone: Its antigen has not been determined. It has no much larger one-base neighbor in the sample; base qualities were not kept.

Relative to germline, V is 10 bases shorter and J is 4 bases shorter, with 14 bases between their ends. The germline V gene specifies ENHRY as CDR1 and SYGVKD as CDR2. Inclusive of the bounding cysteine and phenylalanine, the CDR3 is 13 residues long. Only the CDR3 part of the read is kept: 39 bases, read in frame from the first base. Collaborating institutions collected whole blood in K2EDTA tubes following their own protocols. For TCRbeta analysis, collaborators shipped samples in one of three forms: frozen whole blood, isolated PBMCs, or DNA extracted from either of those sample types. The sample was peripheral blood. The rearranged segments are TRBV10-3 and TRBJ2-1, with TRBD2 as a weak D call on 6 bases. The sequence derives from a man aged 18 to 30 with active or convalescent COVID-19. The CDR3 region has the sequence CATQPAGYNEQFF. The DNA sequence is TGTGCCACCCAGCCCGCGGGATACAATGAGCAGTTCTTC.